Reported below is one T cell receptor beta chain. Its target is not known. The sample comes from a study of T cells after yellow fever vaccination. Whole-study context: Fractions of limited cellularity were prepared by means of SMART-Seq v4 Ultra Low Input.

UMIs were added to TCR cDNA along with a universal primer site when it was made by 5'RACE template switching. MiXCR was run by TCRdb on the 5' RACE reads, yielding one entry per CDR3 protein. Found here are under 400,000 distinct CDR3 sequences, under 15% of them singletons; the top ten hold around 3%. Findings and limits, study-wide: Weaker overall was a secondary response that nonetheless peaked faster, on day 5 versus 15. Post-booster repertoires contained most primary-vaccination clones again (almost 97% CD4, around 88% CD8).

Trimming shortened V by 1 base and J by 4 bases, and 10 bases separated the two germline ends. Germline CDR1 reads DFQATT; CDR2 reads SNEGSKA (reference sequence). This CDR3 is 13 amino acids long. The material sequenced was CD4+ T cells sorted from PBMCs, taken 15 days after the yellow fever booster vaccination. This TCR was recovered from a man aged 18 to 29 who received the YFV17D yellow fever vaccine. The genes are TRBV20-1 and TRBJ2-5, with no clear D. The DNA of the CDR3 is TGCAGTGCTAGAGTATGGGGTGGAGAGACCCAGTACTTC. Translating it yields CSARVWGGETQYF.